The TCR beta chain under discussion was sequenced for a study of blood T cell repertoires in COVID-19. Study-wide background: Donors in the United States, Italy and Spain gave samples during acute or convalescent COVID-19. Sources were T cells, B-cell-depleted T cells, or PBMCs; the material itself was cDNA or gDNA.

The trim removed 2 bases at V and 3 bases at J, leaving 7 bases unmatched. Per the germline V gene, CDR1 is LGHNA and CDR2 is YSLEER. This CDR3 has 16 residues. The table came from immunoSEQ multiplex PCR; TCRdb's copy has only in-frame clones and leaves some out. In the table there are approximately 280,000 clones, around 90% of which are singletons. Seattle-derived patients entered the study during active infection and were followed longitudinally. The chain is built from TRBV4-3 and TRBJ1-5; 7 nucleotides line up with TRBD1. The specimen sequenced was peripheral blood. This clonotype was sampled from a woman between 25 and 40 years old with COVID-19, enrolled during active disease. The chain's CDR3 is CASSQYPGQHNQPQHF. For the CDR3, the DNA is TGCGCCAGCAGCCAATACCCGGGACAGCACAATCAGCCCCAGCATTTT.